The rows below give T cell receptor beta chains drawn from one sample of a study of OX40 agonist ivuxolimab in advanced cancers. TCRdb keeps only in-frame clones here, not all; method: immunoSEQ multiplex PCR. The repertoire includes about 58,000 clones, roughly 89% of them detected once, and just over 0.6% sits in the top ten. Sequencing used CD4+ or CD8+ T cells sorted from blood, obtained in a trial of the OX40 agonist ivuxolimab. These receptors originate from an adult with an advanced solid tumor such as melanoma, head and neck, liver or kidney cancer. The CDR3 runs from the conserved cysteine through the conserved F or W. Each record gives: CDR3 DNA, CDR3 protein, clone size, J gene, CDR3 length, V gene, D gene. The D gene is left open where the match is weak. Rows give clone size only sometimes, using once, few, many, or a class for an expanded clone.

DNA: TGTGCCAGCAGTTCAGCCGGGACTAGCTCCTACAATGAGCAGTTCTTC; CDR3: CASSSAGTSSYNEQFF; size: NA; J: TRBJ2-1; length: 16; V: TRBV11-2; D: TRBD2
DNA: TGTGCCAGCAGTTACTATCTTCCTAGCGCTTCCTACGAGCAGTACTTC; CDR3: CASSYYLPSASYEQYF; size: NA; J: TRBJ2-7; length: 16; V: TRBV6-5; D: NA
DNA: TGTGCCAGCAGTTCGGACAGGGGTACCTATCAGCCCCAGCATTTT; CDR3: CASSSDRGTYQPQHF; size: NA; J: TRBJ1-5; length: 15; V: TRBV27; D: TRBD1
DNA: TGTGCCAGCAGCTTCACTAGTGCCTACGAGCAGTACTTC; CDR3: CASSFTSAYEQYF; size: NA; J: TRBJ2-7; length: 13; V: TRBV7-9; D: NA
DNA: TGTGCCAGCAGCTTACATGCGGGGGGCTCCTACGAGCAGTACTTC; CDR3: CASSLHAGGSYEQYF; size: NA; J: TRBJ2-7; length: 15; V: TRBV7-2; D: TRBD2
DNA: TGTGCCAGCAGCCAAGAAGCAGGGGTGTATGGCTACACCTTC; CDR3: CASSQEAGVYGYTF; size: once; J: TRBJ1-2; length: 14; V: TRBV4-2; D: NA
DNA: TGTGCCAGCAGTGTTCTCGTAGGTAGGCCTGGGGCCAACGTCCTGACTTTC; CDR3: CASSVLVGRPGANVLTF; size: NA; J: TRBJ2-6; length: 17; V: TRBV25-1; D: NA
DNA: TGCGCCAGCACCCACGACAGGGGTTACTACGAGCAGTACTTC; CDR3: CASTHDRGYYEQYF; size: NA; J: TRBJ2-7; length: 14; V: TRBV5-1; D: TRBD1
DNA: TGTGCCAGCAGTCAAGGACTAGCGGGAGGGCGGGCCTACGAGCAGTACTTC; CDR3: CASSQGLAGGRAYEQYF; size: NA; J: TRBJ2-7; length: 17; V: TRBV6-9; D: TRBD2
DNA: TGTGCCAGCAGCAAAGATGGTAACAGTCCAACTAATGAAAAACTGTTTTTT; CDR3: CASSKDGNSPTNEKLFF; size: NA; J: TRBJ1-4; length: 17; V: TRBV21-1; D: NA
DNA: TGTGCCTGGAGTCCAGATCCGGCTGATACGCAGTATTTT; CDR3: CAWSPDPADTQYF; size: NA; J: TRBJ2-3; length: 13; V: TRBV30; D: NA
DNA: TGTGCCAGCAGTCCTACTCACGGGACAGGATTAGAGCAGTACTTC; CDR3: CASSPTHGTGLEQYF; size: NA; J: TRBJ2-7; length: 15; V: TRBV6-5; D: TRBD1
DNA: TGTGCCACCAGCAGAGATCGCGGACAGGGTCAAGATTTCTTT; CDR3: CATSRDRGQGQDFF; size: once; J: TRBJ1-1; length: 14; V: TRBV15; D: TRBD1
DNA: TGTGCCAGCAGCTTAGAAGGGCTAGCGGGAAAAGGAGAGACCCAGTACTTC; CDR3: CASSLEGLAGKGETQYF; size: NA; J: TRBJ2-5; length: 17; V: TRBV11-3; D: TRBD2
DNA: TGTGCCAGCAAAACCGGGGTCGTCGGGCAAGAGACCCAGTACTTC; CDR3: CASKTGVVGQETQYF; size: NA; J: TRBJ2-5; length: 15; V: TRBV2; D: NA
DNA: TGCGCCAGCTCGGGACTAGCGGGCTATACGCAGTATTTT; CDR3: CASSGLAGYTQYF; size: NA; J: TRBJ2-3; length: 13; V: TRBV5-1; D: TRBD2
DNA: TGTGCCAGCTCACCACTCCAGGGGCGCACAGATACGCAGTATTTT; CDR3: CASSPLQGRTDTQYF; size: NA; J: TRBJ2-3; length: 15; V: TRBV18; D: NA